The 8 T cell receptor beta chains given below trace back to one sample, sequenced in a study of T cells expressing NK-cell markers (dated by TCRdb to the early 2020s). The method behind the library was 5' RACE. The run used an Illumina HiSeq 2000. TCRdb reprocessed the reads and lists each CDR3 protein sequence as a single entry, with no DNA. The sample table records 150,000 or so distinct CDR3 sequences. Around a sixth of the sample comes from the top ten. The sample taken for sequencing was blood T cells: a sorted CD56 or NKG2C T cell subset, CD4+ or CD8+ T cells, or bulk PBMC T cells (not recorded which). These receptors were taken from a woman aged 18-70 years in good health.

CDR3 loop: CAWGRQVTGELFF. The genes are TRBV30 and TRBJ2-2; TCRdb reports TRBD1, a call that lacks DNA to check it against. The CDR3 is made up of 13 amino acids. CDR1 is GTSNPN and CDR2 is SVGIG in the germline V gene (reference sequence).

The chain combines TRBV4-1 with TRBJ2-1; TCRdb's D call, TRBD1, is unchecked because there is no DNA. Germline V gene sequence: CDR1 MGHRA, CDR2 YSYEKL. The CDR3 contains 17 residues. The CDR3 protein is CASSPQLLGTVLLEQFF.

V and J are TRBV27 and TRBJ2-5; TCRdb calls TRBD2, which cannot be checked without DNA. The CDR3 runs 17 residues. Per germline, CDR1 MNHEY and CDR2 SMNVEV (reference sequence). The CDR3 loop is CASSLRGLAGAHRTQYF.

This chain joins TRBV10-3 and TRBJ2-1; TCRdb's D call, TRBD1, is unchecked because there is no DNA. The CDR3 is made up of 15 amino acids. Germline V CDR1 and CDR2: ENHRY, SYGVKD. CDR3 sequence: CAIRSSGQGSNEQFF.

The gene calls are TRBV4-1 and TRBJ2-7; TCRdb lists TRBD2, though no DNA is available to test this call. The germline CDR1 and CDR2 sequences are MGHRA and YSYEKL. The CDR3 is made up of 17 amino acids. CDR3 sequence: CASSRRTSGGENYEQYF.

The CDR3 protein is CASSSGLAGTAQETQYF. The J gene is TRBJ2-5, the V gene TRBV5-1; TCRdb indicates TRBD2, and absent DNA this call remains unverified. This CDR3 spans 17 amino acids. Germline values: CDR1 SGHRS, CDR2 YFSETQ.

The V gene is TRBV20-1, the J gene TRBJ2-7. CDR3 size: 14 residues. CDR1 DFQATT and CDR2 SNEGSKA come from the germline V gene (reference sequence). The CDR3 region is CSAWYPGGFYEQYF.

The chain joins TRBV12-3 or TRBV12-4 to TRBJ1-3; TCRdb's D gene call, TRBD1, goes unchecked for lack of DNA. The CDR3 is made up of 16 amino acids. The CDR3: CASSKRFRGSGNTIYF.